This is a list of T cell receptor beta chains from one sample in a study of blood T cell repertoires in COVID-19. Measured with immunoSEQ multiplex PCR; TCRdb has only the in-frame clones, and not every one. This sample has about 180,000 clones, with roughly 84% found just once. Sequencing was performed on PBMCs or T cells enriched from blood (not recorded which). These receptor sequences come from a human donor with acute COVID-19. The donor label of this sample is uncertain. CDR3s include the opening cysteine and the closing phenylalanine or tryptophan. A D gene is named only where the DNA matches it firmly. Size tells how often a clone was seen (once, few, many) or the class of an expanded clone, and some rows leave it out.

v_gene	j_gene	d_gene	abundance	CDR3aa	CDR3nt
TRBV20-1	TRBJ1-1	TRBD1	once	CSARDRGQAFF	TGCAGTGCCCGGGACAGGGGGCAGGCTTTCTTT
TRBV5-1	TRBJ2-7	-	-	CASSFVASGYEQYF	TGCGCCAGCAGCTTCGTAGCTAGTGGCTACGAGCAGTACTTC
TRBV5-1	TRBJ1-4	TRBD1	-	CASSLAGGNEKLFF	TGCGCCAGCAGCTTGGCAGGGGGGAATGAAAAACTGTTTTTT
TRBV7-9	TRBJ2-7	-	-	CASTATESYEQYF	TGTGCCAGCACCGCCACAGAGTCCTACGAGCAGTACTTC
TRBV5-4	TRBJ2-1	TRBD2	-	CASSLAIAGVTNEQFF	TGTGCCAGCAGCTTGGCCATAGCGGGGGTGACGAATGAGCAGTTCTTC
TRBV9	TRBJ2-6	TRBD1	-	CASSPWDRDSGANVLTF	TGTGCCAGCAGCCCTTGGGACAGAGATTCTGGGGCCAACGTCCTGACTTTC
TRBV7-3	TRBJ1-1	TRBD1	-	CASSLAGTGGLPYTEAFF	TGTGCCAGCAGCTTAGCCGGGACAGGGGGCCTCCCGTACACTGAAGCTTTCTTT
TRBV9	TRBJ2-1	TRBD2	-	CATSGGLASEQFF	TGTGCCACCTCAGGGGGACTAGCAAGTGAGCAGTTCTTC
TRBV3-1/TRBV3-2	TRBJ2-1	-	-	CASSQDAGHEQFF	TGTGCCAGCAGCCAAGACGCAGGGCATGAGCAGTTCTTC
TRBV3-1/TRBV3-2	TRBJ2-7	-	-	CASSQERRGNEQYF	TGTGCCAGCAGCCAAGAAAGGAGGGGCAACGAGCAGTACTTC
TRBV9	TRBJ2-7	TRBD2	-	CASSPRLAGDYEQYF	TGTGCCAGCAGCCCCCGGCTAGCGGGGGACTACGAGCAGTACTTC
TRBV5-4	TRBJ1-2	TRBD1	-	CASSPDRVYGYTF	TGTGCCAGCAGCCCCGACAGGGTCTATGGCTACACCTTC
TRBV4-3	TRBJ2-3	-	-	CASSQDNMGLDTQYF	TGCGCCAGCAGCCAAGATAATATGGGGCTAGATACGCAGTATTTT
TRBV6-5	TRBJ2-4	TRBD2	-	CASSLWTSGGNIQYF	TGTGCCAGCAGTTTATGGACTAGCGGGGGAAACATTCAGTACTTC
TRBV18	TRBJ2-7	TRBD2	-	CASSPDSGGYEQYF	TGTGCCAGCTCACCAGATAGCGGGGGCTACGAGCAGTACTTC
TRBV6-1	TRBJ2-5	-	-	CASSETGGEETQYF	TGTGCCAGCAGTGAAACAGGGGGGGAAGAGACCCAGTACTTC
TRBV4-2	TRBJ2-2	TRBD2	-	CASSPTGTSGAINTGELFF	TGTGCCAGCAGCCCCACCGGGACTAGCGGGGCGATAAACACCGGGGAGCTGTTTTTT
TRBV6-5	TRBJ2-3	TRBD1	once	CASGTGGSGTQYF	TGTGCCAGCGGGACAGGGGGTAGTGGCACGCAGTATTTT
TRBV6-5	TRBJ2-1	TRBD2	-	CASSYGQRGNEQFF	TGTGCCAGCAGTTACGGACAGCGGGGGAATGAGCAGTTCTTC
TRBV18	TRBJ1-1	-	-	CASSPPGGLGEAFF	TGTGCCAGCTCACCACCGGGAGGGCTGGGTGAAGCTTTCTTT
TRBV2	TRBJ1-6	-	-	CASSEGLGSLDSPLHF	TGTGCCAGCAGTGAAGGGTTGGGGAGCTTGGATTCACCCCTCCACTTT